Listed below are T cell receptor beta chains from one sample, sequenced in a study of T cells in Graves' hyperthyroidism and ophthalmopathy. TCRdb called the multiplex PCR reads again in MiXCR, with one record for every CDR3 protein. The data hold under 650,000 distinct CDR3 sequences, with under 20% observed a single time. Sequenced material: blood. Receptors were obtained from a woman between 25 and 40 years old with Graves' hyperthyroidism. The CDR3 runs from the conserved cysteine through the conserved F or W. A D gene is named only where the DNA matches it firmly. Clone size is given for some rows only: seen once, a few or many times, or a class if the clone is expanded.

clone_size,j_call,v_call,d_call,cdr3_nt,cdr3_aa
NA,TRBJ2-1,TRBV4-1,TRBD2,TGCGCCAGCAGCCAAGAAGGGACTACCGTACGTGAGCAGTTCTTC,CASSQEGTTVREQFF
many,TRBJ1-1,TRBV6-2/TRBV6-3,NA,TGTGCCAGCAGTTACTCTCGACCAAACACTGAAGCTTTCTTT,CASSYSRPNTEAFF
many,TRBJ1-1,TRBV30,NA,TGTGCCTGGAGTGTAAGGGCACACACTGAAGCTTTCTTT,CAWSVRAHTEAFF
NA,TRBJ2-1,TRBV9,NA,TGTGCCAGCAGCGTAGGGGGTAATGGGGCGTTTAGTGAGCAGTTCTTC,CASSVGGNGAFSEQFF
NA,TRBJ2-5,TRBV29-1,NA,TGCAGCGGGCTCATGGGACGGACGCAGTACTTC,CSGLMGRTQYF
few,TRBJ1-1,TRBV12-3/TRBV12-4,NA,TGTGCCAGCAGTTTCCCCGTTAGTAACACTGAAGCTTTCTTT,CASSFPVSNTEAFF
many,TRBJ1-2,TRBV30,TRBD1,TGTGCCTGGAGCGAGGGACAGGGAGACGGCTACACCTTC,CAWSEGQGDGYTF
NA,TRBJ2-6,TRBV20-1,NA,TGCAGTGCTAGAGATTCCGGGAAATCGTCTGGGGCCAACGTCCTGACTTTC,CSARDSGKSSGANVLTF
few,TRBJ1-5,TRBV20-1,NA,TGCAGTACCCCGACAGGAGGGAGCAATCAGCCCCAGCATTTT,CSTPTGGSNQPQHF
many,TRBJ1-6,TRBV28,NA,TGTGCCAGCAGTTTAGTTCGGGACGATAGGTATTCACCCCTCCACTTT,CASSLVRDDRYSPLHF
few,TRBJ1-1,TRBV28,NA,TGTGCCAGCAGTTCTTCAGGGGCGGAGAACACTGAAGCTTTCTTT,CASSSSGAENTEAFF
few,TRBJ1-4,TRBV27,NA,TGTGCCAGCAGTCCGGCTTGGTATAATGAAAAACTGTTTTTT,CASSPAWYNEKLFF
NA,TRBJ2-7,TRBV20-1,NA,TGCAGTGGGGTGGGGAACTACGAGCAGTACTTC,CSGVGNYEQYF
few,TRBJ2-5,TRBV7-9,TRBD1,TGTGCCAGCAGCTTCACGGGGACAGGGGGCAAAGAGACCCAGTACTTC,CASSFTGTGGKETQYF
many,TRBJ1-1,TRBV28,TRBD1,TGTGCCAGCAGTTTCACAGGGGAGGCTTTCTTT,CASSFTGEAFF
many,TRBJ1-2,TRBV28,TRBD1,TGTGCCAGCACCTCCTCAGGGGGCGCGAACTATGGCTACACCTTC,CASTSSGGANYGYTF
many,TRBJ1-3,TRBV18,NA,TGTGCCAGCTCACCACTTCGGGACTCTGGAAACACCATATATTTT,CASSPLRDSGNTIYF
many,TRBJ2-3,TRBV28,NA,TGTGCCAGCAGTTCTACCATGAGGATAGCGTTCTCAGATACGCAGTATTTT,CASSSTMRIAFSDTQYF
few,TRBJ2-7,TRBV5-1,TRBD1,TGCGCCAGCAGCTTGGGTCCCGGGACAGGGGGCTACGAGCAGTACTTC,CASSLGPGTGGYEQYF
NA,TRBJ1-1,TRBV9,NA,TGTGCCAGCAGCGTAGACTGGGGTACCGGAACTGAAGCTTTCTTT,CASSVDWGTGTEAFF
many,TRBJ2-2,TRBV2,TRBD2,TGTGCCAGCCAGCGGGAGAGGACCGGGGAGCTGTTTTTT,CASQRERTGELFF
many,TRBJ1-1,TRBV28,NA,TGTGCCAGCAGTTTTGGAAACGGAGGCACTGAAGCTTTCTTT,CASSFGNGGTEAFF
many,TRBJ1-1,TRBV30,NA,TGTGCCTCTGACAGAGTGAACACTGAAGCTTTCTTT,CASDRVNTEAFF
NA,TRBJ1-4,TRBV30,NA,TGTGCCTGGGGGGGGCTTTTTAATGAAAAACTGTTTTTT,CAWGGLFNEKLFF
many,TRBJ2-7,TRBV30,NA,TGTGCCTGTTCCGGGACCGACTTTTGGGGCGGCAGCTACGAGCAGTACTTC,CACSGTDFWGGSYEQYF
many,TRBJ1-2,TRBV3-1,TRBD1,TGTGCCAGCAGCCCACAGGGGACAGGGGTTGTCTATGGCTACACCTTC,CASSPQGTGVVYGYTF
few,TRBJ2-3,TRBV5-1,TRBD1,TGCGCCAGCAGCCAAGGACAGGGGCCAGATACGCAGTATTTT,CASSQGQGPDTQYF
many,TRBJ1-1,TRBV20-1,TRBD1,TGCAGTGCTAGAGATACGGAGGGACAGGGGGCAAAGGGAGCTTTCTTT,CSARDTEGQGAKGAFF
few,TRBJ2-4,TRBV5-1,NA,TGCGCCAGCAGCCCGGGACCTATAGGGGACATTCAGTACTTC,CASSPGPIGDIQYF
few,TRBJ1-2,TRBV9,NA,TGTGCCAGCAGCGTAGCTGGGGGACTAAACTATGGCTACACCTTC,CASSVAGGLNYGYTF
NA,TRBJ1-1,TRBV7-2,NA,TGTGCCAGCAGCCCAGGACTCCGGAGGACGGCTGAAGCTTTCTTT,CASSPGLRRTAEAFF
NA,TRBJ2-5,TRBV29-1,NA,TGCAGCGTTGAGAGAGACCTAGAGACCCAGTACTTC,CSVERDLETQYF
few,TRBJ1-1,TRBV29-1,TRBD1,TGCAGCGTTGAAGACAGGGGGGAAGCTTTCTTT,CSVEDRGEAFF
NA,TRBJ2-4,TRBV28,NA,TGTGCCAGCAGTTTATCCCAGGGAGCCTTTGCCAAAAACATTCAGTACTTC,CASSLSQGAFAKNIQYF
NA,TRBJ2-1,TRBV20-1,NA,TGCAGTGCTAGTCTCCCTCTCGGCGGCCTCTCCTACAATGAGCAGTTCTTC,CSASLPLGGLSYNEQFF
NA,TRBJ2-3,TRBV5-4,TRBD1,TGTGCCAGCAGCAGGGGACAGGCCCCCCAGGTGGAAGATACGCAGTATTTT,CASSRGQAPQVEDTQYF
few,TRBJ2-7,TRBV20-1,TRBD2,TGCAGTGCTAATGGTGGCGGGAGGGGGAACGAGCAGTACTTC,CSANGGGRGNEQYF
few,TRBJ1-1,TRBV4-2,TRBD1,TGTGCCAGCAGCCAACGACAGGGCCACACTGAAGCTTTCTTT,CASSQRQGHTEAFF
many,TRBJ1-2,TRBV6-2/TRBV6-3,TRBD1,TGTGCCAGCGAGCCCCCGGGACAGGCCTATGGCTACACCTTC,CASEPPGQAYGYTF
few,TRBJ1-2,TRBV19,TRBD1,TGTGCCAGTAGTCTCGACAGGGATTCCTATGGCTACACCTTC,CASSLDRDSYGYTF
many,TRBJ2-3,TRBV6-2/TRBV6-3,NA,TGTGCCAGCTCTACACCTAGACGCACAGATACGCAGTATTTT,CASSTPRRTDTQYF